This T cell receptor (beta chain) was identified during a study of blood T cell repertoires in COVID-19. J lost 6 bases, V lost 3 bases, and 8 bases had no gene match. The CDR3 runs 14 residues. The germline gives CDR1 SGHNT, CDR2 YYREEE (reference sequence). Some clones are missing from TCRdb's copy, which holds only in-frame ones; the method was immunoSEQ multiplex PCR. The profile shows around 180,000 clones, around 74% of them singletons. This TCR came from an elderly woman with acute or convalescent COVID-19. Material: peripheral blood. J is TRBJ2-7 and V is TRBV5-4; 8 positions match TRBD2. In DNA, the CDR3 is TGTGCCAGCAGCTCGCCGGGACTAGGTGGCGAGCAGTACTTC. Amino acids: CASSSPGLGGEQYF.